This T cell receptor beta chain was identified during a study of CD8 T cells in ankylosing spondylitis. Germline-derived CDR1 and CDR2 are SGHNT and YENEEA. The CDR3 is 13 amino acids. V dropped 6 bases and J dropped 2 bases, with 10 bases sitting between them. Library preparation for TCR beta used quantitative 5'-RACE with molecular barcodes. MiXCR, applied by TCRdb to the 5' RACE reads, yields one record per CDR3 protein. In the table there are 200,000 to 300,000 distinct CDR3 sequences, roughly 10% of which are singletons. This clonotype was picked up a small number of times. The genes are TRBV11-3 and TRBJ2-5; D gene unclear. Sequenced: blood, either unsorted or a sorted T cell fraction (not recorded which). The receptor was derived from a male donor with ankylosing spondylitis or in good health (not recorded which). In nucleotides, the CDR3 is TGTGCCAGCAGTTTTTCCATTCAAGAGACCCAGTACTTC. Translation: CASSFSIQETQYF. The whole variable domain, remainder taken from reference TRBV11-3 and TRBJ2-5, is EAGVVQSPRYKIIEKKQPVAFWCNPISGHNTLYWYLQNLGQGPELLIRYENEEAVDDSQLPKDRFSAERLKGVDSTLKIQPAELGDSAVYLCASSFSIQETQYFGPGTRLLVL.